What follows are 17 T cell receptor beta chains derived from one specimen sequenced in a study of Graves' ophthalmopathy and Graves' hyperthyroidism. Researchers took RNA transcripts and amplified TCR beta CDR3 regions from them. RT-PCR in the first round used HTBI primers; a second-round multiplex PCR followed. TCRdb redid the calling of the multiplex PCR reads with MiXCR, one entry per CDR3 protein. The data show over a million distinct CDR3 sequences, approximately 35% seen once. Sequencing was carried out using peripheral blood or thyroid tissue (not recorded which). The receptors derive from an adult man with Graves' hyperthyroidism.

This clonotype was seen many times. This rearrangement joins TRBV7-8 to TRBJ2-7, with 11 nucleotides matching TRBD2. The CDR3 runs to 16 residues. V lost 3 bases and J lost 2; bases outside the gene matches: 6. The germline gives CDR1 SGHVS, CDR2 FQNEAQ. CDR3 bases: TGTGCCAGCAGCTTGGGACTAGCGGAGGCAACCTACGAGCAGTACTTC. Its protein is CASSLGLAEATYEQYF.

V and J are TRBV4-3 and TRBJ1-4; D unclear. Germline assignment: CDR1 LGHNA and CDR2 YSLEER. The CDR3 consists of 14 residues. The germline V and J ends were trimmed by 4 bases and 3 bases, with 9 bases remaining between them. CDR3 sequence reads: CASSLMLSNEKLFF. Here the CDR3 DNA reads TGCGCCAGCAGCCTTATGCTTTCTAATGAAAAACTGTTTTTT.

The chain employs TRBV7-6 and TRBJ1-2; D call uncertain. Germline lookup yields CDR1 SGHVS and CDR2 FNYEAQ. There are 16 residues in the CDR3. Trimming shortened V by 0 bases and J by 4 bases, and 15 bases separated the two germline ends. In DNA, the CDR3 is TGTGCCAGCAGCTTAGCGTCGCTAGCGGACTCCTATGGCTACACCTTC. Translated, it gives CASSLASLADSYGYTF. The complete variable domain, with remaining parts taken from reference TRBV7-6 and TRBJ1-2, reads GAGVSQSPRYKVTKRGQDVALRCDPISGHVSLYWYRQALGQGPEFLTYFNYEAQQDKSGLPNDRFSAERPEGSISTLTIQRTEQRDSAMYRCASSLASLADSYGYTFGSGTRLTVV.

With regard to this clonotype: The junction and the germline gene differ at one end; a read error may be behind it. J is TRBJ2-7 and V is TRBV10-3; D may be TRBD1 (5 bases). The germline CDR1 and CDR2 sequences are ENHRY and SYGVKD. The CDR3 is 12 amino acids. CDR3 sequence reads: CASSYGAVGQYF. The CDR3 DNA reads TGTGCCAGCAGTTATGGGGCTGTGGGGCAGTACTTC.

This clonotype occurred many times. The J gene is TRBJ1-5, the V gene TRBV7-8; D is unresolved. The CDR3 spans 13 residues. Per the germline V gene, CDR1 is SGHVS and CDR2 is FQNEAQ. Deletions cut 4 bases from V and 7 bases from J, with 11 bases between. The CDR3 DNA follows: TGTGCCAGCAGCTCTTCTTCTGACCAGCCCCAGCATTTT. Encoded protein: CASSSSSDQPQHF. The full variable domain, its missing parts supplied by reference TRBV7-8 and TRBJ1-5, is GAGVSQSPRYKVAKRGQDVALRCDPISGHVSLFWYQQALGQGPEFLTYFQNEAQLDKSGLPSDRFFAERPEGSVSTLKIQRTQQEDSAVYLCASSSSSDQPQHFGDGTRLSIL.

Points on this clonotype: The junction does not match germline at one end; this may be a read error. The CDR3 is CASSLSGQGRTNEKLFF. The DNA for the CDR3 is TGTGCCAGCAGCTTGTCTGGACAGGGCAGAACTAATGAAAAACTGTTTTTT. The rearrangement links TRBV5-1 to TRBJ1-4; 8 bases line up with TRBD1. This CDR3 has 17 amino acids. The germline CDR1 and CDR2 sequences are SGHRS and YFSETQ.

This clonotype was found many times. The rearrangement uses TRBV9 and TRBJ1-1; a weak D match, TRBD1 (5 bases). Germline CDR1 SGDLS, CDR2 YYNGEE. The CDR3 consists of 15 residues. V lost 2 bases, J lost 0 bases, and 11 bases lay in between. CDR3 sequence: CASSVSDILNTEAFF. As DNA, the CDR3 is TGTGCCAGCAGCGTTTCGGACATCTTGAACACTGAAGCTTTCTTT.

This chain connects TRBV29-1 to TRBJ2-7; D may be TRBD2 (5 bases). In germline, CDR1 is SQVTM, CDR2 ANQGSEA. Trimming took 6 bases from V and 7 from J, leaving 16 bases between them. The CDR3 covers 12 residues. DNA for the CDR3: TGCAGCGTAGGAGGAAGAGGTCAGGAGCAGTACTTC. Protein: CSVGGRGQEQYF.

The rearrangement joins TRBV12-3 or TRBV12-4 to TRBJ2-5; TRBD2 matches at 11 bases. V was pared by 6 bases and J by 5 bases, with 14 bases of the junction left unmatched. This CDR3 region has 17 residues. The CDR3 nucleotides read TGTGCCAGCAGCCCTCAACTAGCGGGGGACCCGCGGGAGACCCAGTACTTC. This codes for CASSPQLAGDPRETQYF.

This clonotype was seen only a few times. CDR3 amino acids: CASSSDRVPDSPLHF. DNA of the CDR3: TGTGCCAGCAGCTCGGACAGGGTTCCTGATTCACCCCTCCACTTT. The chain carries TRBV7-1 and TRBJ1-6; 8 bases are shared with TRBD1. TRBV7-1 is an ORF; its function is uncertain. The CDR3 totals 15 residues. V lost 3 bases and J lost 8; bases outside the gene matches: 6.

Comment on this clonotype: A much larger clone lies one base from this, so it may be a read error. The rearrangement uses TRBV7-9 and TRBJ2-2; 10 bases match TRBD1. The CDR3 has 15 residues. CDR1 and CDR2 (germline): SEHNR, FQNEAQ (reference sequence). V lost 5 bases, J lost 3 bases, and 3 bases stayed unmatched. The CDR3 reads CASSKGTGDTGELFF. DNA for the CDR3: TGTGCCAGCAGCAAAGGGACAGGGGACACCGGGGAGCTGTTTTTT.

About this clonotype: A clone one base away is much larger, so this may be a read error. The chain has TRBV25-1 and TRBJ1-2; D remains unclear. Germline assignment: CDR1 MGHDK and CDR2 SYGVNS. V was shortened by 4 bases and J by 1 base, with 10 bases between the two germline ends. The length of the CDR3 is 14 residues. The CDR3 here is CASSVPGYNYGYTF. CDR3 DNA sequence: TGTGCCAGCAGTGTCCCCGGTTATAACTATGGCTACACCTTC.

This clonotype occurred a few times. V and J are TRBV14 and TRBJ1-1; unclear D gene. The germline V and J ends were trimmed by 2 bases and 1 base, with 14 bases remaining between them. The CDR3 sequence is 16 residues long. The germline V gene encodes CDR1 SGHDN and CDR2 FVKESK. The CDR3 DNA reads TGTGCCAGCAGCCAACAACTCGGGCGGGGGAACACTGAAGCTTTCTTT. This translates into CASSQQLGRGNTEAFF. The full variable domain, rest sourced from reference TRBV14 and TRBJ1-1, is EAGVTQFPSHSVIEKGQTVTLRCDPISGHDNLYWYRRVMGKEIKFLLHFVKESKQDESGMPNNRFLAERTGGTYSTLKVQPAELEDSGVYFCASSQQLGRGNTEAFFGQGTRLTVV.

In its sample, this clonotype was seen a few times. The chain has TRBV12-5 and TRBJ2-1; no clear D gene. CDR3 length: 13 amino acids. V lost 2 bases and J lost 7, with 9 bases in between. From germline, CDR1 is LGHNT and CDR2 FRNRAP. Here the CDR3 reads CASGLFPANEQFF. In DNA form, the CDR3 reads TGTGCTAGTGGTTTGTTCCCGGCGAATGAGCAGTTCTTC.

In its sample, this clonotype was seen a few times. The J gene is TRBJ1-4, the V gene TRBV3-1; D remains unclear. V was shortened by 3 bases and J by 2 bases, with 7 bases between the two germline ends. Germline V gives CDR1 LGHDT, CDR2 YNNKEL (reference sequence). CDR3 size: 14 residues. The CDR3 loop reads CASSHRTTNEKLFF. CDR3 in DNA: TGTGCCAGCAGCCACAGAACGACTAATGAAAAACTGTTTTTT. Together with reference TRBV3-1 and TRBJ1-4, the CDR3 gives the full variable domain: DTAVSQTPKYLVTQMGNDKSIKCEQNLGHDTMYWYKQDSKKFLKIMFSYNNKELIINETVPNRFSPKSPDKAHLNLHINSLELGDSAVYFCASSHRTTNEKLFFGSGTQLSVL.

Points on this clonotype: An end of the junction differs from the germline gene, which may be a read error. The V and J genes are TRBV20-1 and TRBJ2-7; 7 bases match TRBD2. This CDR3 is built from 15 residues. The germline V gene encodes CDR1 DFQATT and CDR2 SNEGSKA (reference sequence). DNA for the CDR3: TGCAGTGGTAGAGATCCTCGCGGGAGCTCCTACGAGCAGTACTTC. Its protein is CSGRDPRGSSYEQYF.

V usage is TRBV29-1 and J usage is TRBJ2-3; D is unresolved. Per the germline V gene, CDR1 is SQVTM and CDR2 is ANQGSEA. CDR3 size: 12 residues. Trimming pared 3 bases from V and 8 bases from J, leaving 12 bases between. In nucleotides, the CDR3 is TGCAGCGTTGAGGTCCAAGTCGCTACGCAGTATTTT. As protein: CSVEVQVATQYF.